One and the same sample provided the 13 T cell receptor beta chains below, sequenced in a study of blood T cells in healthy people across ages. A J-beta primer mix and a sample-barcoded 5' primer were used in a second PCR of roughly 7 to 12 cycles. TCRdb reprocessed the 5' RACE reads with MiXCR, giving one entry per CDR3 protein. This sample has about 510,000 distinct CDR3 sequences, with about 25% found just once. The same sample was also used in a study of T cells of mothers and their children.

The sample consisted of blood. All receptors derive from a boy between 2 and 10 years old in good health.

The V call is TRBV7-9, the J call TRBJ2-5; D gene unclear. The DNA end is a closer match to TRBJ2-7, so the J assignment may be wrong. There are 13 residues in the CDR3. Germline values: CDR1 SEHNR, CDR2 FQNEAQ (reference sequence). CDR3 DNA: TGTGCCAGCAGCTTAAAATTAGGGTACGAGCAGTACTTC. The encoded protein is CASSLKLGYEQYF.

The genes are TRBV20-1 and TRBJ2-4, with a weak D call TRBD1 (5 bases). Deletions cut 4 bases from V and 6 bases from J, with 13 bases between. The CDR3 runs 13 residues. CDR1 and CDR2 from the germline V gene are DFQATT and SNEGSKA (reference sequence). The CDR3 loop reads CSANPRQSNIQYF. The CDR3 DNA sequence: TGCAGTGCTAACCCGAGACAGTCAAACATTCAGTACTTC.

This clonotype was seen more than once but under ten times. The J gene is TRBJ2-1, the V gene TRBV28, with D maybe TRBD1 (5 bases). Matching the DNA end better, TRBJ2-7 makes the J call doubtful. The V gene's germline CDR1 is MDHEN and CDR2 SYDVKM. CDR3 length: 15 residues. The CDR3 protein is CASSPRGDPHYEQYF. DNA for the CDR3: TGTGCCAGCAGTCCAAGGGGCGACCCCCACTACGAGCAGTACTTC.

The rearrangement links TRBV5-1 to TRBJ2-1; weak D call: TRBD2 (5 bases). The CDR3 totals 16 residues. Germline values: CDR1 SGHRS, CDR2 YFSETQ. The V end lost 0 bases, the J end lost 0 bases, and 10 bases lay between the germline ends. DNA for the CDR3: TGCGCCAGCAGCTTGGGTCCTAGCAGCTCCTACAATGAGCAGTTCTTC. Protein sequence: CASSLGPSSSYNEQFF.

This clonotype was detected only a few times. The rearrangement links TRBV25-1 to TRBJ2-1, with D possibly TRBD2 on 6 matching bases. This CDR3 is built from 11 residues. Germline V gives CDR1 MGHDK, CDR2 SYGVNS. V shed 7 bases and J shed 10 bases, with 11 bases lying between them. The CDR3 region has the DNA TGTGCCAGCACACTAGCTACGGAGCAGTTCTTC. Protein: CASTLATEQFF. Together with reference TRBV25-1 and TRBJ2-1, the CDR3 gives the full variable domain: EADIYQTPRYLVIGTGKKITLECSQTMGHDKMYWYQQDPGMELHLIHYSYGVNSTEKGDLSSESTVSRIRTEHFPLTLESARPSHTSQYLCASTLATEQFFGPGTRLTVL.

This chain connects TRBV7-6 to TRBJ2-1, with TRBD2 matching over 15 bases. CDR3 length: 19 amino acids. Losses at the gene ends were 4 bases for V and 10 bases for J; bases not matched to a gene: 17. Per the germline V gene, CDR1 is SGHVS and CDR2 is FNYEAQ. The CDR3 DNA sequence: TGTGCCAGCAGCTGGGAAAAAGGGACTAGCGGGGGGCATTCTGGGGAGCAGTTCTTC. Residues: CASSWEKGTSGGHSGEQFF.

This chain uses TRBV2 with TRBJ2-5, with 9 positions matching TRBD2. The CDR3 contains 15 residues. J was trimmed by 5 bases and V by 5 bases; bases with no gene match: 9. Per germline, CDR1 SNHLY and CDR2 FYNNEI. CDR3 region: CASSLRRGGLETQYF. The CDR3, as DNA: TGTGCCAGCAGTTTAAGGCGGGGGGGGCTGGAGACCCAGTACTTC.

The chain's CDR3 is CASRNLGLSSGNTIYF. DNA for the CDR3: TGTGCCAGCAGAAATCTGGGGCTGAGCTCTGGAAACACCATATATTTT. The chain carries TRBV7-9 and TRBJ1-3; possibly TRBD1 for D (5 bases). Deletions cut 6 bases from V and 0 bases from J, with 15 bases between. CDR3 length: 16 residues. Germline CDR1 SEHNR, CDR2 FQNEAQ (reference sequence).

CDR3 nucleotides: TGTGCCATCAAAGGGCTAGCGGGAGGGCGAGAGACCCAGTACTTC. Translation gives CAIKGLAGGRETQYF. This chain links TRBV10-3 with TRBJ2-5; 12 positions agree with TRBD2. Trimming removed 7 bases from V and 4 bases from J; junction bases left unmatched: 7. CDR1 ENHRY and CDR2 SYGVKD come from the germline V gene. This CDR3 is 15 amino acids long.

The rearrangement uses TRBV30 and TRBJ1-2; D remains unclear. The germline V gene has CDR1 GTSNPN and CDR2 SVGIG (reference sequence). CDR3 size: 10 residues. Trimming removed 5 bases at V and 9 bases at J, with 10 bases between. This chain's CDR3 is CAWGVGSYTF. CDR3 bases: TGTGCCTGGGGGGTAGGAAGCTACACCTTC.

CDR3 nucleotide sequence: TGCAGTGCTAGACTGGACAGGGGTGCTGGCTACACCTTC. Amino acid sequence: CSARLDRGAGYTF. This sequence joins TRBV20-1 and TRBJ1-2, with 9 bases that match TRBD1. The CDR3 spans 13 residues. Germline V gives CDR1 DFQATT, CDR2 SNEGSKA (reference sequence). J gave up 7 bases and V 2 bases, and 5 bases lay outside the gene matches.

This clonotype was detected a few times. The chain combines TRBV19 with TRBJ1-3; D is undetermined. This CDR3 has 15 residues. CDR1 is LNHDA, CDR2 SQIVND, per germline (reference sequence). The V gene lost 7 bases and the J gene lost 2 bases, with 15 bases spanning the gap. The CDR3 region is CASTPWENPGNTIYF. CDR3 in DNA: TGTGCCAGTACCCCTTGGGAGAACCCTGGAAACACCATATATTTT.

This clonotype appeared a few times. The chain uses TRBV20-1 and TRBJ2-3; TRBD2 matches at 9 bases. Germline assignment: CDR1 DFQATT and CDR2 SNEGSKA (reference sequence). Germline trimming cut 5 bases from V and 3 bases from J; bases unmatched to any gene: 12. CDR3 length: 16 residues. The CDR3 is CSAGPRAGGSTDTQYF. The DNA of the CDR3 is TGCAGTGCTGGCCCTAGAGCGGGAGGAAGTACAGATACGCAGTATTTT.